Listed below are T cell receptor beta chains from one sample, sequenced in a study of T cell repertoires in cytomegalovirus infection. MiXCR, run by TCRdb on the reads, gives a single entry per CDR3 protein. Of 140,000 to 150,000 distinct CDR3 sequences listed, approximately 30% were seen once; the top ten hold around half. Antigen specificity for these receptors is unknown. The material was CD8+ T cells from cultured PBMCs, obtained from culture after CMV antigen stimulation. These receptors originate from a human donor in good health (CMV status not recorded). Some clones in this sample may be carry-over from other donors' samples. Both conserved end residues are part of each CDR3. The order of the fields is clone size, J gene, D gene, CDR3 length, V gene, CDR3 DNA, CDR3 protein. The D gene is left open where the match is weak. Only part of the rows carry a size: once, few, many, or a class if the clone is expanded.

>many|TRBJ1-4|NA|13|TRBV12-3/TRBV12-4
TGTGCCACTAGGCAGGGCGGAAATGAAAAACTGTTTTTT
CATRQGGNEKLFF
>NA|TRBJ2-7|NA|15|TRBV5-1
TGCGCCAGCAGCTTGGGCATAGGGAGCTCCTACGAGCAGTACTTC
CASSLGIGSSYEQYF
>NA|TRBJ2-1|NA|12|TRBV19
TGTGCCAGTAGTATAGGACAGATTGAGCAGTTCTTC
CASSIGQIEQFF
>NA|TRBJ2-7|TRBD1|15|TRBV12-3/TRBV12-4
TGTGCCAGCAGCACGGGACAGGGGAGGAGGTACGAGCAGTACTTC
CASSTGQGRRYEQYF
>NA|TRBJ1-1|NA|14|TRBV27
TGTGCCAGCAGGGTCGGGTTAAGCAACACTGAAGCTTTCTTT
CASRVGLSNTEAFF
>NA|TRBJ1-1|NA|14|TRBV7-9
TGTGCCAGCAGCTTGGCCCTCCGGGGCACTGAAGCTTTCTTT
CASSLALRGTEAFF
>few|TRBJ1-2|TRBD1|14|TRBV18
TGTGCCAGCTCACTGGACAGGGGGCCTGATGGCTACACCTTC
CASSLDRGPDGYTF
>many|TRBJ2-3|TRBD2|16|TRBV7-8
TGTGCCAGCAGCTTAGCGCCTAGCGGCGACACAGATACGCAGTATTTT
CASSLAPSGDTDTQYF
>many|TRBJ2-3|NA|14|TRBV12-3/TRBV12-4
TGTGCCAGCAGTGACGGATGGGACACAGATACGCAGTATTTT
CASSDGWDTDTQYF
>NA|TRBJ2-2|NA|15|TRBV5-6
TGTGCCAGCAGCAGGGGCCCGGCGGGCACCGGGGAGCTGTTTTTT
CASSRGPAGTGELFF
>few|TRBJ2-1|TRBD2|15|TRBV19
TGTGCCAGTAGTCTTGTAGCGGGGACGCTCAATGAGCAGTTCTTC
CASSLVAGTLNEQFF
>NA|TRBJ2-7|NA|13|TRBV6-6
TGTGCCAGCGGCGCCCCAGGGGCCTACGAGCAGTACTTC
CASGAPGAYEQYF
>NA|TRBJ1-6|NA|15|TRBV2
TGTGCCAGCAGTGGGGGCAGGGTTAGTAATTCACCCCTCCACTTT
CASSGGRVSNSPLHF
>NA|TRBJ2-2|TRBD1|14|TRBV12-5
TGTGCTAGTGAGAGGGGGCAGGGCACCGGGGAGCTGTTTTTT
CASERGQGTGELFF
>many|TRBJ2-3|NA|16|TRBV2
TGTGCCAGCAGTGAAGTTTGGCCCGCCGCGGTATATACGCAGTATTTT
CASSEVWPAAVYTQYF
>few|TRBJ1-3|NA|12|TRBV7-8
TGTGCCAGCAGCTCTACGGGGGACACCATATATTTT
CASSSTGDTIYF
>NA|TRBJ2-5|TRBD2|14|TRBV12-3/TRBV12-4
TGTGCCAGCAGTTTATCCCGGGGGGGAGAGACCCAGTACTTC
CASSLSRGGETQYF
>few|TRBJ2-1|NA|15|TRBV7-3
TGTGCCAGCAGCTCCCTCGGAGGGGTTGGCAATGAGCAGTTCTTC
CASSSLGGVGNEQFF
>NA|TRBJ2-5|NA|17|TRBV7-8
TGTGCCAGCAGCTTCCAAAAGGGGGACCCCCTGGTTGGGACCCAGTACTTC
CASSFQKGDPLVGTQYF
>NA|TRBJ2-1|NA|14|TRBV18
TGTGCCAGCTCACCACCGGGTAGCCGCAATGAGCAGTTCTTC
CASSPPGSRNEQFF
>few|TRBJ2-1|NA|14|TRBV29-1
TGCAGCGCCGTCGACAGGACCTCCTACAATGAGCAGTTCTTC
CSAVDRTSYNEQFF
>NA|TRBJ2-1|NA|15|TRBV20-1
TGCAGTGCTAGAGGGACAGAGAGCTCCTACAATGAGCAGTTCTTC
CSARGTESSYNEQFF
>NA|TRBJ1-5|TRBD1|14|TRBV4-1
TGCGCCAGCAGCCCAGGGACAGTCAATCAGCCCCAGCATTTT
CASSPGTVNQPQHF
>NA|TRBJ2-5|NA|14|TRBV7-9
TGTGCCAGCAGCTTATTGCTGGCTCGAGAGACCCAGTACTTC
CASSLLLARETQYF
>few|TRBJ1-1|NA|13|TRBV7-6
TGTGCCAGCAGCTACGCTTTGACATCTGATGCTTTCTTT
CASSYALTSDAFF
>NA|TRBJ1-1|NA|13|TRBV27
TGTGCCAGCAGGTCCCATCAGTATACTGAAGCTTTCTTT
CASRSHQYTEAFF
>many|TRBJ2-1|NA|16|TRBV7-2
TGTGCCAGCAGCTTAAGGGCGGGTAGCTCCTACAATGAGCAGTTCTTC
CASSLRAGSSYNEQFF
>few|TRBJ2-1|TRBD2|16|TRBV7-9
TGTGCCAGCAGCCCACCGGGACTAGGAGGTTCAGGTGAGCAGTTCTTC
CASSPPGLGGSGEQFF
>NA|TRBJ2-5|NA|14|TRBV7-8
TGTGCCTCCCTCCCCGGGGGTGTTGGAGAGACCCAGTACTTC
CASLPGGVGETQYF
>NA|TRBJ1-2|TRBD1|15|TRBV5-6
TGTGCCAGCAGCCCAACTGTACAGGGGGCCTATGGCTACACCTTC
CASSPTVQGAYGYTF
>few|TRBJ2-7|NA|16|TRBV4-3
TGCGCCAGCAGCCAAGAGGTCAGCTATAGCTCCTACGAGCAGTACTTC
CASSQEVSYSSYEQYF
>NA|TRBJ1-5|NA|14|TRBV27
TGTGCCAGCAGTTTTTCCTCTAGCAATCAGCCCCAGCATTTT
CASSFSSSNQPQHF
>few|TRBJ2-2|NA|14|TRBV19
TGTGCCAGTAGTATCTACGCGAACACCGGGGAGCTGTTTTTT
CASSIYANTGELFF
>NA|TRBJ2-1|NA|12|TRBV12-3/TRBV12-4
TGTGCCAGCAGTTTAAGCGTCGGTGAGCAGTTCTTC
CASSLSVGEQFF
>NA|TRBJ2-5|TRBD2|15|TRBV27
TGTGCCAGCAGTTCACTAGCGGGGTTAATGGAGACCCAGTACTTC
CASSSLAGLMETQYF
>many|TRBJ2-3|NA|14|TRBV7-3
TGTGCCAGCAGCCACACGGGGGGCACAGATACGCAGTATTTT
CASSHTGGTDTQYF
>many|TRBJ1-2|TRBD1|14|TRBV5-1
TGCGCCAGCAGCACGATTGGACAGGGACGTGGCTACACCTTC
CASSTIGQGRGYTF
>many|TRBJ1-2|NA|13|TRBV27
TGTGCCAGCAGATCCCACGGGTTGGATGGCTACACCTTC
CASRSHGLDGYTF
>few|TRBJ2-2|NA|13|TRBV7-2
TGTGCCAGCAGCTTCCCAGGGAGCGGGGAGCTGTTTTTT
CASSFPGSGELFF
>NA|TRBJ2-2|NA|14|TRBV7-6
TGTGCCAGCAGCTTACAAGGGCTGTCCGGGAAGCTGTTTTTT
CASSLQGLSGKLFF
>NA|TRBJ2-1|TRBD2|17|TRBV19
TGTGCCAGTAGTATAGAAGAGCGGGGGGCCCGTTACAATGAGCAGTTCTTC
CASSIEERGARYNEQFF
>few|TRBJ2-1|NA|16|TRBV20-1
TGCAGTGCTAGTCCCCTTAGCGGTTACTCCTACAATGAGCAGTTCTTC
CSASPLSGYSYNEQFF
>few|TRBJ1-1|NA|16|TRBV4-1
TGCGCCAGCAGCCTTAAGCTGGGGGGCGCAGGGACTGAAGCTTTCTTT
CASSLKLGGAGTEAFF
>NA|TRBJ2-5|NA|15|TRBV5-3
TGTGCCAGCAGCTCGACCTTTGAGGATGGAGAGACCCAGTACTTC
CASSSTFEDGETQYF
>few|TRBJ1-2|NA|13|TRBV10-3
TGTGCCATCAGTGAGGAGAGGCACTATGGCTACACCTTC
CAISEERHYGYTF
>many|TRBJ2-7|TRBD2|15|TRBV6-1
TGTGCCAGCAGTCTAGAGCGGGGGTCACCCTACGAGCAGTACTTC
CASSLERGSPYEQYF
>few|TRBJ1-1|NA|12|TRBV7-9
TGTGCCAGCAGCTCTTCGGTCACTGAAGCTTTCTTT
CASSSSVTEAFF
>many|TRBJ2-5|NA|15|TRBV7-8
TGTGCCAGCAGCTTCCTGGGGGGGCAGGGGGAGACCCAGTACTTC
CASSFLGGQGETQYF
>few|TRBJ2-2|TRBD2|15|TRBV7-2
TGTGCCAGCAGCTTAGGGGGGGGACGAACCGGGGAGCTGTTTTTT
CASSLGGGRTGELFF
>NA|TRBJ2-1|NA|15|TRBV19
TGTGCCAGTAAAGAACAGGGTGGGGGGTCCAATGAGCAGTTCTTC
CASKEQGGGSNEQFF
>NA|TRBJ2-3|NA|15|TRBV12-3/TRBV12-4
TGTGCCAGCAGTTTTTGGCGGGGAGGCACAGATACGCAGTATTTT
CASSFWRGGTDTQYF
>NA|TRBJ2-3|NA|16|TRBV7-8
TGTGCCAGCAGCTTCGCACGCGAGGGGGGGCAGGATACGCAGTATTTT
CASSFAREGGQDTQYF
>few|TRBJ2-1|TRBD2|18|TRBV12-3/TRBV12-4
TGTGCCAGCAGTTTAAGGCTAGCGGGGGGGAGCTCCTACAATGAGCAGTTCTTC
CASSLRLAGGSSYNEQFF
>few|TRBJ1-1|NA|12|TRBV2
TGTGCCAGCGGTGAGGTTAACACTGAAGCTTTCTTT
CASGEVNTEAFF
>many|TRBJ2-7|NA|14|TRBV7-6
TGTGCCAGCAGCTTTGCGCAGGGCGCCTACGAGCAGTACTTC
CASSFAQGAYEQYF
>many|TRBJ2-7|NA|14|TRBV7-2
TGTGCCAGCAGCTTTGTTAGTCCGACCTACGAGCAGTACTTC
CASSFVSPTYEQYF
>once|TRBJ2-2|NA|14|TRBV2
TGTGCCAGCAGTGAATTATGGGGGACCGGGGAGCTGTTTTTT
CASSELWGTGELFF
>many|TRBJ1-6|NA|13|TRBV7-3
TGTGCCAGCAGCTCCCTTTTAAGGGAACCCCTCCACTTT
CASSSLLREPLHF
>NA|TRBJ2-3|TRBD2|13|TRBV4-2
TGTGCCAGCAGCCAAGCGGGGGGGGATACGCAGTATTTT
CASSQAGGDTQYF